The 31 T cell receptor beta chains presented below share a single source sample, sequenced in a study of CD8 T cells in ankylosing spondylitis. The study's findings and limits: Ankylosing spondylitis blood appeared to carry a characteristic TCR beta motif of 7 or 8 highly homologous variants.

The antigens of these receptors remain unknown. TCRdb redid the calling of the 5' RACE reads with MiXCR, one entry per CDR3 protein. Among about 200,000 distinct CDR3 sequences listed, about 7.3% were seen once. Material for sequencing was blood, either unsorted or a sorted T cell fraction (not recorded which). The receptors come from a male donor with ankylosing spondylitis.

There are a few counts of this clonotype. J is TRBJ2-3 and V is TRBV24-1, with D perhaps TRBD1 or TRBD2 (5 bases each). The CDR3 length is 12 residues. V gave up 7 bases and J gave up 7 bases, with 11 bases separating them. CDR1 and CDR2 from the germline V gene are KGHDR and SFDVKD. CDR3 in DNA: TGTGCCACCAGCGAGGGACGGAATACGCAGTATTTT. Translating it yields CATSEGRNTQYF.

This clonotype turned up a few times. The chain recombines TRBV5-5 with TRBJ2-1; D possibly corresponds to TRBD1 (6 bases). The CDR3 has 15 amino acids. The germline CDR1 and CDR2 sequences are SGHKS and YYEKEE (reference sequence). V was clipped by 0 bases and J by 9 bases, with 16 bases between them. CDR3 amino acids: CASSLAGRGSREQFF. CDR3 nucleotide sequence: TGTGCCAGCAGCTTGGCCGGCAGGGGCTCGCGTGAGCAGTTCTTC. Drawing the rest from reference TRBV5-5 and TRBJ2-1, the complete variable domain is DAGVTQSPTHLIKTRGQQVTLRCSPISGHKSVSWYQQVLGQGPQFIFQYYEKEERGRGNFPDRFSARQFPNYSSELNVNALLLGDSALYLCASSLAGRGSREQFFGPGTRLTVL.

This clonotype was detected many times. The V call is TRBV5-5, the J call TRBJ1-5; no reliable D call. The CDR3 spans 14 residues. Trimming stripped 1 base from V and 0 bases from J, with 5 bases between. CDR1 and CDR2 from the germline V gene are SGHKS and YYEKEE (reference sequence). CDR3 protein: CASSLIYSNQPQHF. The DNA for the CDR3 is TGTGCCAGCAGCTTGATATATAGCAATCAGCCCCAGCATTTT. The complete variable domain, with remaining parts taken from reference TRBV5-5 and TRBJ1-5, reads DAGVTQSPTHLIKTRGQQVTLRCSPISGHKSVSWYQQVLGQGPQFIFQYYEKEERGRGNFPDRFSARQFPNYSSELNVNALLLGDSALYLCASSLIYSNQPQHFGDGTRLSIL.

This clonotype occurred many times. The V and J genes are TRBV9 and TRBJ2-7; unclear D gene. The V end lost 3 bases, the J end lost 1 base, and 8 bases lay between the germline ends. Germline CDR1 and CDR2: SGDLS and YYNGEE. CDR3 length: 13 residues. CDR3 sequence reads: CASSGTVSYEQYF. The DNA of the CDR3 is TGTGCCAGCAGCGGAACAGTGTCCTACGAGCAGTACTTC.

This clonotype occurred many times. This sequence joins TRBV6-5 and TRBJ2-1; TRBD2 aligns across 7 bases. Germline loops: CDR1 MNHEY, CDR2 SVGAGI. Germline trimming cut 2 bases from V and 5 bases from J; bases unmatched to any gene: 3. The CDR3 has 14 amino acids. Here the CDR3 reads CASSYGRGDNEQFF. For the CDR3, the DNA is TGTGCCAGCAGTTACGGCCGGGGGGACAATGAGCAGTTCTTC.

This clonotype was recorded at least ten times. V gene TRBV29-1 combines with J gene TRBJ2-7; 13 nucleotides line up with TRBD2. Trimming removed 6 bases from V and 5 bases from J; junction bases left unmatched: 7. CDR3 length equals 14 residues. Germline CDR1 SQVTM, CDR2 ANQGSEA. CDR3 in DNA: TGCAGCGTCGTAGGACTAGCGGGAGCTGACGAGCAGTACTTC. Its translation is CSVVGLAGADEQYF.

CDR3 nucleotides: TGTGCCAGCAGGGATGGACCCGGACAGGGCCTTAATGAAAAACTGTTTTTT. This translates into CASRDGPGQGLNEKLFF. The V and J genes are TRBV2 and TRBJ1-4, with 8 bases matching TRBD1. CDR1 is SNHLY and CDR2 is FYNNEI in the germline V gene. The V gene end was trimmed by 6 bases and the J gene end by 4 bases; junction bases not matched to a gene: 13. The length of the CDR3 is 17 residues.

This clonotype was seen repeatedly, ten times or more. V gene TRBV6-1 combines with J gene TRBJ1-4; no clear D. Germline CDR1 MNHNS, CDR2 SASEGT. This CDR3 has 15 amino acids. Between the trimmed V and J ends, which lost 7 bases and 8 bases, there was a span of 20 bases. The CDR3: CASKLEGRRSEKLFF. The CDR3 nucleotides are TGTGCCAGCAAACTGGAAGGGAGGAGAAGCGAAAAACTGTTTTTT.

This clonotype has a handful of counts. The V call is TRBV20-1, the J call TRBJ1-3; 8 bases are shared with TRBD1. CDR3 size: 12 residues. Losses at the gene ends were 3 bases for V and 7 bases for J; bases not matched to a gene: 2. The germline gives CDR1 DFQATT, CDR2 SNEGSKA (reference sequence). CDR3 amino acids: CSARTGVNTIYF. CDR3 bases: TGCAGTGCTAGGACAGGGGTGAACACCATATATTTT.

This clonotype was counted ten times or more. This chain links TRBV24-1 with TRBJ2-2; D is unclear. CDR3 length: 14 amino acids. V dropped 9 bases and J dropped 6 bases, with 16 bases sitting between them. The germline V gene has CDR1 KGHDR and CDR2 SFDVKD. The CDR3 spells CATRETGGPGELFF. The CDR3 DNA reads TGTGCCACCCGCGAAACGGGTGGGCCCGGGGAGCTGTTTTTT.

Many counts were recorded for this clonotype. V gene TRBV7-3 combines with J gene TRBJ1-2; D not certain. This CDR3 is 14 amino acids long. Trimming pared 4 bases from V and 6 bases from J, leaving 15 bases between. CDR1 and CDR2 from the germline V gene are SGHTA and FQGTGA. The CDR3: CASSSTKGPHGYTF. Written as DNA, the CDR3 is TGTGCCAGCAGCTCAACCAAGGGCCCCCATGGCTACACCTTC.

The table lists this clonotype with a few counts. The rearrangement joins TRBV10-3 to TRBJ1-5, with D unresolved. CDR1 and CDR2 from the germline V gene are ENHRY and SYGVKD. This CDR3 has 15 residues. Trimming took 5 bases from V and 6 from J, leaving 17 bases between them. This CDR3 reads CAISTGSSSGQPQHF. Written as DNA, the CDR3 is TGTGCCATCAGTACGGGCTCCAGCTCGGGTCAGCCCCAGCATTTT.

This clonotype was seen only a few times. The chain joins TRBV12-3 or TRBV12-4 to TRBJ2-1, with D tentatively TRBD2 (5 bases). The CDR3 totals 15 residues. Deletions cut 3 bases from V and 8 bases from J, with 17 bases between. DNA of the CDR3: TGTGCCAGCAGTTTCTTGGCTAGCCCTTCGGATGAGCAGTTCTTC. Its translation: CASSFLASPSDEQFF.

In its sample, this clonotype was seen many times. The chain joins TRBV7-9 to TRBJ2-2; no firm D call. The CDR3 length is 15 residues. Germline CDR1 is SEHNR and CDR2 is FQNEAQ (reference sequence). Trimming left V 1 base short and J 1 base short, with 7 bases between. The CDR3 nucleotides read TGTGCCAGCAGCTTAGTGTACGTGAACACCGGGGAGCTGTTTTTT. It codes for CASSLVYVNTGELFF.

This clonotype was seen many times. The V call is TRBV7-9, the J call TRBJ2-1; D gene uncertain. This CDR3 contains 12 residues. CDR1 and CDR2 (germline): SEHNR, FQNEAQ (reference sequence). V shed 5 bases and J shed 8 bases, with 10 bases lying between them. DNA of the CDR3: TGTGCCAGCAGCACCCCGCGTGATGAGCAGTTCTTC. As protein: CASSTPRDEQFF.

This clonotype was counted ten times or more. The chain uses TRBV4-2 and TRBJ2-1; 7 positions match TRBD2. The CDR3 covers 18 residues. With 1 base clipped from V and 9 bases from J, the junction kept 18 bases outside the gene matches. The germline V gene has CDR1 LGHNA and CDR2 YNFKEQ. For the CDR3, the DNA is TGTGCCAGCAGCCAAGTCGGTGAGGGAGGGCCAGTACCCGTTGAGCAGTTCTTC. It yields the protein CASSQVGEGGPVPVEQFF.

This clonotype occurred many times. The chain couples TRBV5-4 to TRBJ2-7; 9 bases are a match to TRBD2. From germline, CDR1 is SGHNT and CDR2 YYREEE (reference sequence). V lost 3 bases, J lost 6 bases, and 7 bases stayed unmatched. The CDR3 runs 14 residues. The CDR3 loop is CASSYYAGGGEQYF. The CDR3 nucleotides read TGTGCCAGCAGCTACTATGCGGGAGGGGGCGAGCAGTACTTC.

This clonotype has more than one count but fewer than ten. The chain joins TRBV29-1 to TRBJ2-7; 8 positions agree with TRBD1. J was trimmed by 6 bases and V by 0 bases; bases with no gene match: 7. The CDR3 covers 14 residues. CDR1 is SQVTM, CDR2 ANQGSEA, per germline. This CDR3 reads CSVEDPGTGGEQYF. CDR3 coding DNA: TGCAGCGTTGAAGACCCAGGGACAGGAGGCGAGCAGTACTTC.

The V and J genes are TRBV27 and TRBJ2-2, with D uncertain. The V and J ends lost 3 bases and 0 bases respectively, with 5 bases between them. This CDR3 comprises 14 residues. Looked up from germline, CDR1 is MNHEY and CDR2 is SMNVEV (reference sequence). The CDR3 here is CASSFTPNTGELFF. DNA for the CDR3: TGTGCCAGCAGTTTTACCCCGAACACCGGGGAGCTGTTTTTT.

The table lists this clonotype with many counts. V is TRBV4-3 and J is TRBJ2-7; D perhaps matches TRBD2 (6 bases). V was cut by 5 bases and J by 6 bases, with 17 bases left in between. In germline, CDR1 is LGHNA, CDR2 YSLEER. CDR3 size: 14 residues. The CDR3 region is CASSAYWGGVEQYF. The CDR3 bases are TGCGCCAGCAGCGCTTACTGGGGAGGCGTCGAGCAGTACTTC.

This clonotype was detected many times. The rearrangement links TRBV24-1 to TRBJ1-2; 7 bases line up with TRBD1. This CDR3 has 15 residues. Germline CDR1 reads KGHDR; CDR2 reads SFDVKD. V gave up 4 bases and J gave up 2 bases; unmatched junction bases: 6. CDR3 in DNA: TGTGCCACCAGTGAAGGGACAGCAATGAACTATGGCTACACCTTC. This codes for CATSEGTAMNYGYTF.

This clonotype was picked up many times. The chain is built from TRBV4-2 and TRBJ1-5; possibly TRBD1 for D (5 bases). The ends were cut back, 3 bases at V and 1 base at J, with 13 bases in the middle. The CDR3 runs 16 residues. Germline V lookup: CDR1 LGHNA, CDR2 YNFKEQ. The CDR3 DNA sequence: TGTGCCAGCAGCCAGGGGGGACTGTTGAGCAATCAGCCCCAGCATTTT. Translated, it gives CASSQGGLLSNQPQHF.

V usage is TRBV11-1 and J usage is TRBJ2-7; 10 bases agree with TRBD1. CDR1 is SGHAT, CDR2 FQDESV, per germline (reference sequence). J lost 12 bases, V lost 5 bases, and 10 bases had no gene match. The CDR3 covers 13 residues. The CDR3 nucleotides read TGTGCCAGCAGCCTAGACAGGGGGCAAATTGGGTACTTC. Its protein product is CASSLDRGQIGYF.

This clonotype appeared a few times. V is TRBV2 and J is TRBJ2-5, with 7 bases that match TRBD2. Trimming at V came to 3 bases and at J to 0 bases, leaving 4 bases not matched to a gene. This CDR3 spans 15 amino acids. Germline values: CDR1 SNHLY, CDR2 FYNNEI. The CDR3 sequence: CASSETTSYQETQYF. In DNA form, the CDR3 reads TGTGCCAGCAGTGAGACGACTAGCTACCAAGAGACCCAGTACTTC.

This clonotype was found a few times. The chain has TRBV7-6 and TRBJ2-7; TRBD2 might be the D (5 bases). Germline values: CDR1 SGHVS, CDR2 FNYEAQ. CDR3 length: 14 amino acids. V was trimmed by 3 bases and J by 0 bases, leaving 9 bases between them. CDR3 sequence: CASSLRASSYEQYF. The CDR3 DNA reads TGTGCCAGCAGCTTGCGGGCGAGCTCCTACGAGCAGTACTTC.

This clonotype was observed at least ten times. CDR3 in amino acids: CASSSPAGPYGYTF. The CDR3 region has the DNA TGTGCCAGCAGCTCACCGGCAGGACCCTATGGCTACACCTTC. V gene TRBV5-4 combines with J gene TRBJ1-2; D not certain. The germline gives CDR1 SGHNT, CDR2 YYREEE (reference sequence). The V end lost 3 bases, the J end lost 4 bases, and 13 bases lay between the germline ends. CDR3 length equals 14 residues.

This clonotype was seen ten or more times. V is TRBV7-9 and J is TRBJ1-1; D gene ambiguous. V was shortened by 1 base and J by 3 bases, with 9 bases between the two germline ends. The CDR3 covers 14 residues. Germline CDR1 SEHNR, CDR2 FQNEAQ (reference sequence). CDR3 coding DNA: TGTGCCAGCAGCTTAGTTGTGGGGTACACTGAAGCTTTCTTT. It specifies CASSLVVGYTEAFF.

This clonotype has ten or more counts. The genes are TRBV9 and TRBJ1-2, with D possibly being TRBD1 (5 bases). V gave up 0 bases and J gave up 3 bases, with 15 bases separating them. CDR3 length equals 16 residues. CDR1 is SGDLS, CDR2 YYNGEE, per germline. The CDR3 DNA sequence: TGTGCCAGCAGCGTAGGACAGTCCGGCGAGGACTATGGCTACACCTTC. Amino acids: CASSVGQSGEDYGYTF.

This clonotype was found many times. The chain uses TRBV4-2 and TRBJ2-7, with D unclear. Germline CDR1 LGHNA, CDR2 YNFKEQ. This CDR3 region has 15 residues. V shed 0 bases and J shed 4 bases, with 13 bases lying between them. CDR3: CASSQDRTLGYEQYF. The CDR3 DNA reads as TGTGCCAGCAGCCAAGACCGGACCCTGGGATACGAGCAGTACTTC.

This chain connects TRBV4-2 to TRBJ1-1; TRBD1 matches at 7 bases. This CDR3 spans 16 amino acids. Unmatched junction bases numbered 13, after V lost 5 bases and J lost 4 bases. Germline loops: CDR1 LGHNA, CDR2 YNFKEQ. The CDR3 DNA reads as TGTGCCAGCAGCTTAGGACAGGAGGGGGAACGCACTGAAGCTTTCTTT. As protein: CASSLGQEGERTEAFF.

This clonotype was seen at least ten times. V is TRBV24-1 and J is TRBJ2-1, with D unresolved. This CDR3 is 13 amino acids long. Germline loops: CDR1 KGHDR, CDR2 SFDVKD. With 2 bases removed from V and 11 bases from J, the gap between germline ends came to 12 bases. The CDR3 nucleotides are TGTGCCACCAGTGATTCCCCAGGCCGACAGCAGTTCTTC. This sequence encodes CATSDSPGRQQFF.